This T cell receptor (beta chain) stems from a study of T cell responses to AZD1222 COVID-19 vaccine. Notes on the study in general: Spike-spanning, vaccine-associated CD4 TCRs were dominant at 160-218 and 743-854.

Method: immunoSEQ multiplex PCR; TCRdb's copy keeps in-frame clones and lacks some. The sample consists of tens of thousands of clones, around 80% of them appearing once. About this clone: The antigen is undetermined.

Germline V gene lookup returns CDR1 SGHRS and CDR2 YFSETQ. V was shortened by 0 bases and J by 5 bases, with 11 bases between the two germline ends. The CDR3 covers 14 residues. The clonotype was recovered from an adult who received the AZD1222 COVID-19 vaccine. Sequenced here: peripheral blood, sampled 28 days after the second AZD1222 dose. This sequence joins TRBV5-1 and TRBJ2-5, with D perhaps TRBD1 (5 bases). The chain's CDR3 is CASSLEGHGETQYF. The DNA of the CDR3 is TGCGCCAGCAGCTTGGAGGGGCACGGGGAGACCCAGTACTTC. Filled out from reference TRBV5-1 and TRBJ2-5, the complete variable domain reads KAGVTQTPRYLIKTRGQQVTLSCSPISGHRSVSWYQQTPGQGLQFLFEYFSETQRNKGNFPGRFSGRQFSNSRSEMNVSTLELGDSALYLCASSLEGHGETQYFGPGTRLLVL.